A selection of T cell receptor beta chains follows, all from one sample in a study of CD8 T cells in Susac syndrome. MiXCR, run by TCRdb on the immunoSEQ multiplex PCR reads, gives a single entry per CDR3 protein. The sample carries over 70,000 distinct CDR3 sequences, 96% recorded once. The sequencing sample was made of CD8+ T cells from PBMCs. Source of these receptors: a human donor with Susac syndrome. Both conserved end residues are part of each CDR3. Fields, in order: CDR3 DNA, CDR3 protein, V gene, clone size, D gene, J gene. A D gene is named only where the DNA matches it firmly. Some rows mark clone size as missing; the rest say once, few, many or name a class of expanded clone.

CDR3nt: TGTGCCAGCAGCGCCGGACTAGCGGGGACCCCGTGGACCCAGTACTTC
CDR3aa: CASSAGLAGTPWTQYF
v_gene: TRBV9
abundance: .
d_gene: TRBD2
j_gene: TRBJ2-5

CDR3nt: TGCAGTGCTAGAGACCTAGATGGCTACACCTTC
CDR3aa: CSARDLDGYTF
v_gene: TRBV20-1
abundance: .
d_gene: .
j_gene: TRBJ1-2

CDR3nt: TGTGCCAGTAGTATAGGAAGGGGGCAGCCCCAGCATTTT
CDR3aa: CASSIGRGQPQHF
v_gene: TRBV19
abundance: .
d_gene: .
j_gene: TRBJ1-5

CDR3nt: TGTGCCAGCAGCCACTCCGGGGGGGCCGAGAAGTTTGGGGAGCTGTTTTTT
CDR3aa: CASSHSGGAEKFGELFF
v_gene: TRBV4-2
abundance: .
d_gene: TRBD2
j_gene: TRBJ2-2

CDR3nt: TGTGCCTGGAGTGAGCAGCGGGGGGGCGGGGTCCCAGATACGCAGTATTTT
CDR3aa: CAWSEQRGGGVPDTQYF
v_gene: TRBV30
abundance: .
d_gene: TRBD2
j_gene: TRBJ2-3

CDR3nt: TGTGCCAGCAGCTTGACGGGGGGTACGTTCCACGAGCAGTACTTC
CDR3aa: CASSLTGGTFHEQYF
v_gene: TRBV7-2
abundance: .
d_gene: TRBD2
j_gene: TRBJ2-7

CDR3nt: TGTGCCAGCGCGGTAGGTCTGGGACCGAATGAAAAACTGTTTTTT
CDR3aa: CASAVGLGPNEKLFF
v_gene: TRBV9
abundance: .
d_gene: .
j_gene: TRBJ1-4

CDR3nt: TGTGCCAGCAGTCCCCTGACAGGGGAAGGCTACACCTTC
CDR3aa: CASSPLTGEGYTF
v_gene: TRBV2
abundance: once
d_gene: TRBD1
j_gene: TRBJ1-2

CDR3nt: TGTGCCACCAGCAGAGGGGGAAGCAATCAGCCCCAGCATTTT
CDR3aa: CATSRGGSNQPQHF
v_gene: TRBV15
abundance: .
d_gene: .
j_gene: TRBJ1-5

CDR3nt: TGCGCCAGCAGCCCCAACGGGACAGATTACGAGCAGTACTTC
CDR3aa: CASSPNGTDYEQYF
v_gene: TRBV23-1
abundance: once
d_gene: TRBD1
j_gene: TRBJ2-7

CDR3nt: TGCAGTGCTAGACCCCCCGGGCCAAAGGGGGAGCAGTACTTC
CDR3aa: CSARPPGPKGEQYF
v_gene: TRBV20-1
abundance: once
d_gene: .
j_gene: TRBJ2-7

CDR3nt: TGCAGTGCTAGAGGGCTACCATTGACAGGAACGGAGGCTTTCTTT
CDR3aa: CSARGLPLTGTEAFF
v_gene: TRBV20-1
abundance: .
d_gene: .
j_gene: TRBJ1-1

CDR3nt: TGCAGCGTCCGGGACGGTCAAGAGACCCAGTACTTC
CDR3aa: CSVRDGQETQYF
v_gene: TRBV29-1
abundance: .
d_gene: .
j_gene: TRBJ2-5

CDR3nt: TGTGCCACCAGTGACCTGACAGGGTCGCGAAACACAGATACGCAGTATTTT
CDR3aa: CATSDLTGSRNTDTQYF
v_gene: TRBV24-1
abundance: .
d_gene: TRBD1
j_gene: TRBJ2-3

CDR3nt: TGTGCCTGGAGTGTATCGGGAGTGGGCTACACCTTC
CDR3aa: CAWSVSGVGYTF
v_gene: TRBV30
abundance: .
d_gene: .
j_gene: TRBJ1-2

CDR3nt: TGCAGTGCTAGTACGGACAGTGGGCAGTTCTTC
CDR3aa: CSASTDSGQFF
v_gene: TRBV20-1
abundance: .
d_gene: .
j_gene: TRBJ2-1

CDR3nt: TGTGCCAGCAGTTACAGAGGGATGGTCACTGAAGCTTTCTTT
CDR3aa: CASSYRGMVTEAFF
v_gene: TRBV6-6
abundance: .
d_gene: .
j_gene: TRBJ1-1

CDR3nt: TGCAGTGCTAGGCTGACAGATACGCAGTATTTT
CDR3aa: CSARLTDTQYF
v_gene: TRBV20-1
abundance: .
d_gene: .
j_gene: TRBJ2-3

CDR3nt: TGTGCCACCAGCAGAGATCGGACAGGCCAGACCTACGAGCAGTACTTC
CDR3aa: CATSRDRTGQTYEQYF
v_gene: TRBV15
abundance: .
d_gene: TRBD1
j_gene: TRBJ2-7

CDR3nt: TGTGCCAGCAGTTACTCGATCCCACGGACAGCAAACACCGGGGAGCTGTTTTTT
CDR3aa: CASSYSIPRTANTGELFF
v_gene: TRBV6-2/TRBV6-3
abundance: .
d_gene: .
j_gene: TRBJ2-2

CDR3nt: TGCGCCAGCAGCTTGGGACTAGGGCTCGAGCAGTACTTC
CDR3aa: CASSLGLGLEQYF
v_gene: TRBV5-1
abundance: .
d_gene: .
j_gene: TRBJ2-7

CDR3nt: TGTGCCAGTAGTCCACCCGGACGGCTAATCGGGGAGCTGTTTTTT
CDR3aa: CASSPPGRLIGELFF
v_gene: TRBV19
abundance: .
d_gene: .
j_gene: TRBJ2-2

CDR3nt: TGCGCCAGCAGCCAAGATACGCGCTACGAGCAGTACTTC
CDR3aa: CASSQDTRYEQYF
v_gene: TRBV4-3
abundance: once
d_gene: .
j_gene: TRBJ2-7

CDR3nt: TGTGCCAGCAGCCTGGGTGGGGGCCAAGAGACCCAGTACTTC
CDR3aa: CASSLGGGQETQYF
v_gene: TRBV9
abundance: .
d_gene: .
j_gene: TRBJ2-5

CDR3nt: TGTGCCAGCAGCCCTTCGGGCAGGGACTTAGTTAATTCACCCCTCCACTTT
CDR3aa: CASSPSGRDLVNSPLHF
v_gene: TRBV7-9
abundance: .
d_gene: .
j_gene: TRBJ1-6

CDR3nt: TGTGCCAGCACCCGACGGGGGACAGAGTACCAAGAGACCCAGTACTTC
CDR3aa: CASTRRGTEYQETQYF
v_gene: TRBV7-2
abundance: once
d_gene: .
j_gene: TRBJ2-5

CDR3nt: TGCGCCAGCAGCCTACAGGGTACCCTAAATGAAAAACTGTTTTTT
CDR3aa: CASSLQGTLNEKLFF
v_gene: TRBV5-1
abundance: once
d_gene: .
j_gene: TRBJ1-4

CDR3nt: TGCAGCGTCCCTGGGGGACAGGGTGGCTATGGCTACACCTTC
CDR3aa: CSVPGGQGGYGYTF
v_gene: TRBV29-1
abundance: .
d_gene: TRBD1
j_gene: TRBJ1-2

CDR3nt: TGTGCCAGCAGTGCCTATAGACAGGACGAAGGCTACACCTTC
CDR3aa: CASSAYRQDEGYTF
v_gene: TRBV6-5
abundance: .
d_gene: .
j_gene: TRBJ1-2

CDR3nt: TGTGCCAGCAGCCCTAGCACAGGGCCAGAGACCCAGTACTTC
CDR3aa: CASSPSTGPETQYF
v_gene: TRBV7-8
abundance: .
d_gene: .
j_gene: TRBJ2-5

CDR3nt: TGTGCCGGACAGGGCGATATGAACACTGAAGCTTTCTTT
CDR3aa: CAGQGDMNTEAFF
v_gene: TRBV7-9
abundance: .
d_gene: TRBD1
j_gene: TRBJ1-1

CDR3nt: TGTGCCAGCAGAGAGGAGGCTGGCTACACCTTC
CDR3aa: CASREEAGYTF
v_gene: TRBV2
abundance: .
d_gene: .
j_gene: TRBJ1-2

CDR3nt: TGCAGCGTTGTCAGGGGGGACTATGGCTACACCTTC
CDR3aa: CSVVRGDYGYTF
v_gene: TRBV29-1
abundance: once
d_gene: TRBD1
j_gene: TRBJ1-2

CDR3nt: TGTGCCAGCAGCTCGAATCCTAGCGCCTACGAGCAGTACTTC
CDR3aa: CASSSNPSAYEQYF
v_gene: TRBV5-5
abundance: once
d_gene: .
j_gene: TRBJ2-7

CDR3nt: TGTGCCAGCAGTTTAAGTGGGGGGGCTGCCAAAAACATTCAGTACTTC
CDR3aa: CASSLSGGAAKNIQYF
v_gene: TRBV27
abundance: .
d_gene: .
j_gene: TRBJ2-4

CDR3nt: TGTGCCAGCACCCGCGGACGGACTGAAGCTTTCTTT
CDR3aa: CASTRGRTEAFF
v_gene: TRBV25-1
abundance: .
d_gene: .
j_gene: TRBJ1-1

CDR3nt: TGTGCCAGCAGTCGGGGGGACCTCAATGAGCAGTTCTTC
CDR3aa: CASSRGDLNEQFF
v_gene: TRBV2
abundance: .
d_gene: TRBD2
j_gene: TRBJ2-1

CDR3nt: TGTGCCAGCAACCTTAGGGGCGGGGCTTCTGAAGCTTTCTTT
CDR3aa: CASNLRGGASEAFF
v_gene: TRBV12-3/TRBV12-4
abundance: .
d_gene: .
j_gene: TRBJ1-1

CDR3nt: TGTGCCAGCAGCCAAGATAGCGGTGGGACCGGGGAGCTGTTTTTT
CDR3aa: CASSQDSGGTGELFF
v_gene: TRBV3-1
abundance: .
d_gene: .
j_gene: TRBJ2-2

CDR3nt: TGTGCCAGCAGCTCCTCCAGACAGGGTAGCGAGCAGTACTTC
CDR3aa: CASSSSRQGSEQYF
v_gene: TRBV7-2
abundance: .
d_gene: TRBD1
j_gene: TRBJ2-7

CDR3nt: TGTGCCAGCAGCTCAGACAGACAAGAGACCCAGTACTTC
CDR3aa: CASSSDRQETQYF
v_gene: TRBV11-1
abundance: .
d_gene: .
j_gene: TRBJ2-5

CDR3nt: TGTGCCAGCACCCGACGGCAGGGCACCGGGGAGCTGTTTTTT
CDR3aa: CASTRRQGTGELFF
v_gene: TRBV25-1
abundance: .
d_gene: .
j_gene: TRBJ2-2

CDR3nt: TGCAGTGCTAGAGATGGAGGTACAGGGGTTAAGGAGACCCAGTACTTC
CDR3aa: CSARDGGTGVKETQYF
v_gene: TRBV20-1
abundance: .
d_gene: TRBD1
j_gene: TRBJ2-5

CDR3nt: TGCAGCGTTGATGAGGCAGGGGGCTTTGGCTACACCTTC
CDR3aa: CSVDEAGGFGYTF
v_gene: TRBV29-1
abundance: .
d_gene: TRBD1
j_gene: TRBJ1-2

CDR3nt: TGTGCCACCAGCCCGGGACAGGGGGACTATGGCTACACCTTC
CDR3aa: CATSPGQGDYGYTF
v_gene: TRBV15
abundance: once
d_gene: TRBD1
j_gene: TRBJ1-2

CDR3nt: TGTGCCAGCGGGGATGGACGGGGCACCTACGAGCAGTACTTC
CDR3aa: CASGDGRGTYEQYF
v_gene: TRBV9
abundance: .
d_gene: .
j_gene: TRBJ2-7

CDR3nt: TGTGCCTGGGCTGCCGGGGGGGCCTTCTACGAGCAGTACTTC
CDR3aa: CAWAAGGAFYEQYF
v_gene: TRBV30
abundance: .
d_gene: TRBD2
j_gene: TRBJ2-7

CDR3nt: TGTGCCAGCAGTTTAGGACAGTCTCGGCTTCATTTT
CDR3aa: CASSLGQSRLHF
v_gene: TRBV6-5
abundance: once
d_gene: .
j_gene: TRBJ1-5

CDR3nt: TGTGCCTGGGACAGCTCTGGGGCCAACGTCCTGACTTTC
CDR3aa: CAWDSSGANVLTF
v_gene: TRBV30
abundance: .
d_gene: .
j_gene: TRBJ2-6

CDR3nt: TGCAGTGCTAGAGATTACCAGCGGGGCGGCACAGATACGCAGTATTTT
CDR3aa: CSARDYQRGGTDTQYF
v_gene: TRBV20-1
abundance: .
d_gene: TRBD2
j_gene: TRBJ2-3

CDR3nt: TGTGCCAGCAGTTCCTCCGGAGGCTCTCTCCTGAACACTGAAGCTTTCTTT
CDR3aa: CASSSSGGSLLNTEAFF
v_gene: TRBV27
abundance: once
d_gene: .
j_gene: TRBJ1-1

CDR3nt: TGTGCCAGCAGTCTCTCCGGGACCGGCGGGGAGCTGTTTTTT
CDR3aa: CASSLSGTGGELFF
v_gene: TRBV28
abundance: .
d_gene: .
j_gene: TRBJ2-2

CDR3nt: TGTGCCACCAGCAGGGACGGGAGCGACTATGGCTACACCTTC
CDR3aa: CATSRDGSDYGYTF
v_gene: TRBV15
abundance: .
d_gene: .
j_gene: TRBJ1-2

CDR3nt: TGTGCCAGCAGTTACTCTCGGTCCGGCGGGACTGAAGCTTTCTTT
CDR3aa: CASSYSRSGGTEAFF
v_gene: TRBV6-5
abundance: .
d_gene: .
j_gene: TRBJ1-1

CDR3nt: TGTGCCTGGAGCCATCGGACAGGGGGGCTTCAGCCCCAGCATTTT
CDR3aa: CAWSHRTGGLQPQHF
v_gene: TRBV30
abundance: .
d_gene: TRBD1
j_gene: TRBJ1-5

CDR3nt: TGTGCCAGCAGCTTAGCCCCTCCAGGTAGCGGGGGTTACGAGCAGTACTTC
CDR3aa: CASSLAPPGSGGYEQYF
v_gene: TRBV7-2
abundance: .
d_gene: TRBD2
j_gene: TRBJ2-7